This T cell receptor beta chain was documented in a study of T cell responses to AZD1222 COVID-19 vaccine (dated by TCRdb to the early 2020s). Some background on the complete study: A total of just over 230 trial participants underwent TCR sequencing, of whom 207 received two doses of AZD1222 and around 25 received two doses of the MenACWY control vaccine. Enrollment into the trials was organized by age into subgroups of 18-55, 56-69 and 70-plus years, and those subgroups contained roughly 150, 30 and 60 TCR-sequenced participants, respectively. Overall study results and their limits: The 56-69-year group was small, and its depth increase did not reach significance, likely because of low power. Vaccine-associated CD4 TCRs spanned the whole spike protein, with dominant responses in regions 160-218 and 743-854. Spike-specific TCR breadth and depth rose significantly after two AZD1222 doses compared with day 0 and with MenACWY recipients. Epitopes outside the regions mutated in the B.1.351 and B.1.1.7 variants were reportedly recognized by nearly half of the unique spike-specific TCRs. Participants were mostly white British and included more females than males, and it was suggested by the authors that clonal diversity may have been underestimated. Because no day 14 peak-response samples were available, repertoires were characterized only after the peak T cell response. Conclusions about previously exposed vaccinees were limited because only six AZD1222 recipients were SARS-CoV-2 seropositive at baseline.

The sample's time point label, in plain terms: sample from adult after SARS-CoV-2 infection, after symptom onset. A couple of convalescent COVID-19 patients, sampled after symptom onset from adults with prior SARS-CoV-2 infection, were also TCR-sequenced for comparison. The CDR3 regions of human TCRbeta chains were subjected to immunosequencing. The authors' analysis ran thus. TCRs in the repertoires were compared against a reference library of SARS-CoV-2-specific TCRs that had been generated with the MIRA antigen-specificity platform. Breadth was defined as the fraction of unique TCRs that were SARS-CoV-2-associated. Depth was defined as the fraction of total T cells that were SARS-CoV-2-associated. Using the MIRA data, each spike-specific TCR was assigned both to the spike region to which the TCR was reactive and to a CD4 or CD8 class. Log10-transformed breadth and depth values were compared by one-way ANOVA with Sidak's multiple comparisons tests. TCRdb holds this immuneACCESS table with in-frame rearrangements only. Some clones are missing; in checked studies, unresolved V genes explain under half, and the rest has no known cause. The DNA gave D and trimming, while V, J and clone size come from that table. The sample table lists around 140,000 clones, 85% to 95% of them with a count of one. About 12% of the sample belongs to the ten largest clones.

This clone was counted once. Its antigen specificity is not known. No quality values exist for individual bases; no much larger clone is one base distant. The sample was peripheral blood, taken after recovery from COVID-19. This sequence was found in an adult who had recovered from COVID-19.

The CDR3 in this case is CASSLGSRYEQYF. The sequenced DNA: TGTGCCAGCAGCTTAGGATCTCGCTACGAGCAGTACTTC. The chain is encoded by TRBV7-9 joined to TRBJ2-7, with the D segment identity uncertain. The germline ends are 7 bases apart after V is trimmed by 1 base and J by 3 bases. Based on the germline V gene (reference sequence), the CDR1 and CDR2 sequences are SEHNR and FQNEAQ. The CDR3 sequence holds 13 residues, the cysteine and phenylalanine included. Only the CDR3 DNA stays, 39 bases, in frame from base 1.